These 9 T cell receptor beta chains came from one sample sequenced in a study of blood T cell repertoires in COVID-19. Method: immunoSEQ multiplex PCR; TCRdb's copy keeps in-frame clones and lacks some. The sample lists 150,000 to 200,000 clones; 80% to 90% were seen once. Sequencing used peripheral blood. These receptors were taken from a man aged 50-59 years with active or convalescent COVID-19.

The chain joins TRBV28 to TRBJ1-4; the match to TRBD1 covers 10 bases. The junction had 1 base not matched to a gene; V was cut back by 10 bases and J by 5 bases. CDR1 and CDR2 (germline): MDHEN, SYDVKM. This CDR3 comprises 12 residues. CDR3 protein: CATGQGNEKLFF. CDR3 sequence (DNA): TGTGCCACGGGACAGGGGAATGAAAAACTGTTTTTT.

This rearrangement joins TRBV3-1 (or the pseudogene TRBV3-2) to TRBJ1-1; D unresolved. CDR1 and CDR2 from the germline V gene are LGHDT and YNNKEL (reference sequence). Trimming removed 6 bases at V and 2 bases at J, with 13 bases between. CDR3 length equals 14 residues. The CDR3 coding sequence is TGTGCCAGCAGTACCCGCCGGGGTAACACTGAAGCTTTCTTT. Translating gives CASSTRRGNTEAFF.

The chain is built from TRBV6-6 and TRBJ1-2; 12 bases agree with TRBD1. Trimming took 6 bases from V and 2 from J; bases not matched to a gene: 10. The germline CDR1 and CDR2 sequences are MNHNY and SVGAGI (reference sequence). The CDR3 covers 17 residues. CDR3: CASSRPGQGAWNYGYTF. Here the CDR3 DNA reads TGTGCCAGCAGCCGACCGGGACAGGGGGCGTGGAACTATGGCTACACCTTC.

This clone was counted many times. The chain couples TRBV28 to TRBJ2-5, with unresolved D. Germline V gives CDR1 MDHEN, CDR2 SYDVKM. V gave up 5 bases and J gave up 4 bases, with 17 bases separating them. The CDR3 length is 15 residues. DNA of the CDR3: TGTGCCAGCAGTCCCCTCCCCCCACTTGGAGAGACCCAGTACTTC. It is translated as CASSPLPPLGETQYF.

The V gene is TRBV7-9, the J gene TRBJ1-2; 7 bases line up with TRBD1. V dropped 5 bases and J dropped 0; count of bases not matched to a gene: 3. The CDR3 is made up of 14 amino acids. Per germline, CDR1 SEHNR and CDR2 FQNEAQ (reference sequence). As DNA, the CDR3 is TGTGCCAGCAGCCTCGGGACAGCTAACTATGGCTACACCTTC. This encodes CASSLGTANYGYTF.

Details on this clone: One end of the junction fails to match germline, which may point to a read error. V usage is TRBV19 and J usage is TRBJ2-7; D is uncertain. The CDR3 covers 11 residues. Germline V gene sequence: CDR1 LNHDA, CDR2 SQIVND (reference sequence). DNA for the CDR3: TGTGCCAGTAGTATAGTTCTCGAGAAGTACTTC. It translates to CASSIVLEKYF.

The chain links TRBV7-3 to TRBJ2-5, with D possibly matching TRBD2 (6 bases). CDR1 SGHTA and CDR2 FQGTGA come from the germline V gene. The V end was cut by 1 base, the J end by 5 bases, with 14 bases between. This CDR3 region has 15 residues. CDR3 in amino acids: CASSLNSGTPETQYF. Here the CDR3 DNA reads TGTGCCAGCAGCTTAAATTCTGGGACTCCGGAGACCCAGTACTTC.

This chain joins TRBV6-2 or TRBV6-3 and TRBJ1-1, with no clear D. The ends were cut back, 2 bases at V and 0 bases at J, with 13 bases in the middle. The CDR3 covers 16 residues. Germline V CDR1 and CDR2: MNHEY, SVGEGT. The DNA for the CDR3 is TGTGCCAGCAGTTACGTCTGGAACAGAATGAACACTGAAGCTTTCTTT. This encodes CASSYVWNRMNTEAFF.

The chain recombines TRBV19 with TRBJ1-2; possibly TRBD1 for D (6 bases). CDR1 is LNHDA, CDR2 SQIVND, per germline (reference sequence). CDR3 length equals 14 residues. The V end lost 6 bases, the J end lost 1 base, and 12 bases lay between the germline ends. CDR3 amino acids: CASSTGQSNYGYTF. CDR3 nucleotide sequence: TGTGCCAGTAGCACAGGACAGAGTAACTATGGCTACACCTTC.